A selection of T cell receptor beta chains follows, all from one sample in a study of T cell responses to AZD1222 COVID-19 vaccine. Measured with immunoSEQ multiplex PCR; TCRdb has only the in-frame clones, and not every one. The sample lists about 160,000 clones, roughly nine tenths seen once, with 1.5% to 2% in the top ten. The sample was peripheral blood, taken on day 0 of AZD1222 vaccination. The receptors were gathered from an adult in good health. The CDR3 runs from the conserved cysteine through the conserved F or W. A D gene is named only where the DNA matches it firmly. Size is stated for part of the rows, as once, few or many counts, or as a class when the clone is expanded.

j_call,v_call,d_call,clone_size,cdr3_nt,cdr3_aa
TRBJ2-2,TRBV9,TRBD1,NA,TGTGCCAGCAACCCGACAGGGGGTACCGGGGAGCTGTTTTTT,CASNPTGGTGELFF
TRBJ1-3,TRBV12-2,NA,NA,TGTGCAAGTCGCCCCTCCTCTGGAAACACCATATATTTT,CASRPSSGNTIYF
TRBJ1-5,TRBV19,NA,few,TGTGCCAGTAGGGAAGGAATGGGGCAGCATTTT,CASREGMGQHF
TRBJ1-4,TRBV4-1,NA,NA,TGCGCCAGCAGCCAAGATGGGGGGGCCCTTAATGAAAAACTGTTTTTT,CASSQDGGALNEKLFF
TRBJ1-2,TRBV2,TRBD1,NA,TGTGCCAGCATCTTGGACAGGGGCTATGGCTACACCTTC,CASILDRGYGYTF
TRBJ2-3,TRBV9,NA,NA,TGTGCCAGCAGCACCGCTAGGTCTGGTACGCAGTATTTT,CASSTARSGTQYF
TRBJ2-5,TRBV15,TRBD1,NA,TGTGCCACCAGCAGATCGACAGGGGATTTAGAGACCCAGTACTTC,CATSRSTGDLETQYF
TRBJ2-7,TRBV20-1,NA,once,TGCAGTGCTAGTGAGGGGGAGTGGGAGCAGTACTTC,CSASEGEWEQYF
TRBJ1-1,TRBV6-1,NA,NA,TGTGCCAGCAGTGACGCCATTGGGGGGGCTGAAGCTTTCTTT,CASSDAIGGAEAFF
TRBJ1-2,TRBV30,NA,NA,TGTGCCTGGACCGAGGGACCCTATGGCTACACCTTC,CAWTEGPYGYTF
TRBJ1-3,TRBV30,NA,once,TGTGCCTGGAGTATCGGAAGTTCTACTGGAAACACCATATATTTT,CAWSIGSSTGNTIYF
TRBJ1-1,TRBV28,NA,once,TGTGCCGCTAGCCGGGGGAACACTGAAGCTTTCTTT,CAASRGNTEAFF
TRBJ1-5,TRBV19,NA,NA,TGTGCCAGTAGTATAGATGGGGGGTTTAACCAGCCCCAGCATTTT,CASSIDGGFNQPQHF
TRBJ2-3,TRBV4-3,TRBD2,NA,TGCGCCAGCAGCCAATCAGAGCGGGGCCTCCTAGAAAGCACAGATACGCAGTATTTT,CASSQSERGLLESTDTQYF
TRBJ2-2,TRBV6-4,TRBD2,few,TGTGCCAGCAGTGATTCGGCGGGGGGGCCTACCGGGGAGCTGTTTTTT,CASSDSAGGPTGELFF
TRBJ2-7,TRBV28,NA,NA,TGTGCCAGCACCCGTACAGGTGCGCAAACATACGAGCAGTACTTC,CASTRTGAQTYEQYF
TRBJ2-7,TRBV30,NA,NA,TGTGCCTGGAGTGTAACCGGATCCTACGAGCAGTACTTC,CAWSVTGSYEQYF
TRBJ1-1,TRBV6-2/TRBV6-3,NA,NA,TGTGCCAGCAGTTACGTATCAGGGAGAAATGAAGCTTTCTTT,CASSYVSGRNEAFF
TRBJ2-3,TRBV9,TRBD2,once,TGTGCCAGCAGCGTAGTCGGCGGGGGGACAGATACGCAGTATTTT,CASSVVGGGTDTQYF
TRBJ2-5,TRBV6-2/TRBV6-3,NA,once,TGTGCCAGCAGTTCAGTGGTTGGGGGGACCCAGTACTTC,CASSSVVGGTQYF
TRBJ1-3,TRBV6-1,TRBD1,few,TGTGCCAGCAGTGATTCAACAGGGGGAGGAAACACCATATATTTT,CASSDSTGGGNTIYF
TRBJ1-1,TRBV30,NA,NA,TGTGCCTGGAGAGAAGGGGTCACTGAAGCTTTCTTT,CAWREGVTEAFF
TRBJ2-3,TRBV10-1,TRBD2,once,TGCGCCTCCGAGGCGGGAGAGAGGGACACAGATACGCAGTATTTT,CASEAGERDTDTQYF
TRBJ2-7,TRBV6-5,TRBD2,NA,TGTGCCAGCAGGACTAGCGTAGCCTACGAGCAGTACTTC,CASRTSVAYEQYF
TRBJ2-3,TRBV20-1,NA,NA,TGCAGTGCTAGTCTTAGCACAGATACGCAGTATTTT,CSASLSTDTQYF
TRBJ2-1,TRBV9,NA,NA,TGTGCCAGCAGCATCCAAACTAGTAGCGATGAGCAGTTCTTC,CASSIQTSSDEQFF
TRBJ2-7,TRBV24-1,TRBD1,once,TGTGCCACCAGTGTTCTCCCCCTGGACAGGGATAACTACGAGCAGTACTTC,CATSVLPLDRDNYEQYF
TRBJ1-4,TRBV6-5,NA,once,TGTGCCAGCAGGGGACGGGTAAATGAAAAACTGTTTTTT,CASRGRVNEKLFF
TRBJ1-6,TRBV11-3,NA,once,TGTGCCAGCAGCTTAGGCCCAGTGAATTCACCCCTCCACTTT,CASSLGPVNSPLHF
TRBJ2-2,TRBV6-1,NA,NA,TGTGCCAGCAGTGAACGGTCAGGTACGGGCACCGGGGAGCTGTTTTTT,CASSERSGTGTGELFF